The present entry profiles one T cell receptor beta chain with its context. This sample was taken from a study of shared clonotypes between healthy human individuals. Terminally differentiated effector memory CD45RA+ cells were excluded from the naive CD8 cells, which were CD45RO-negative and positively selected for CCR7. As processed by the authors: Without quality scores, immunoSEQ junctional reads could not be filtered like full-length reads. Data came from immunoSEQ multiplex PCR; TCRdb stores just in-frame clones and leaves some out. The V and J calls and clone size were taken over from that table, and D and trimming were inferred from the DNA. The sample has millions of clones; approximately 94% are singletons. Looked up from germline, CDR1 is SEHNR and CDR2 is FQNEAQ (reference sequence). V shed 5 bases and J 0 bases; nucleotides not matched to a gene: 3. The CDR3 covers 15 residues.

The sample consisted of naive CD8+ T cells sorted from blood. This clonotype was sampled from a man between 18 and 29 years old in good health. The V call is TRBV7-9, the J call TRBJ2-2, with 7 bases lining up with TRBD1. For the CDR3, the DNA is TGTGCCAGCAGCAAGACAGGGTCGAACACCGGGGAGCTGTTTTTT. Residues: CASSKTGSNTGELFF.